Listed below are T cell receptor beta chains from one sample, sequenced in a study of blood T cell repertoires in COVID-19. Profiled with immunoSEQ multiplex PCR; TCRdb holds only in-frame clones, not every one. Of 150,000 to 200,000 clones listed, 65% to 85% are singletons. Sequenced: peripheral blood. The receptors come from a woman aged 25 to 39 with acute or convalescent COVID-19. Each CDR3 is given with its conserved first and last residue. Each record gives: clone size, D gene, V gene, J gene, CDR3 protein, CDR3 DNA. D genes are given only for firm matches. Clone size is not always given. Where it is, it says once, few, many or a class for expanded clones.

NA	TRBD2	TRBV27	TRBJ2-1	CASSVTSGRANHEQFF	TGTGCCAGCAGTGTCACTAGCGGGAGGGCCAACCATGAGCAGTTCTTC
NA	NA	TRBV6-5	TRBJ1-1	CASQGGLNTEAFF	TGTGCCAGCCAAGGAGGGCTGAACACTGAAGCTTTCTTT
NA	NA	TRBV3-1/TRBV3-2	TRBJ1-4	CASSQASGNEKLFF	TGTGCCAGCAGCCAAGCCTCCGGTAATGAAAAACTGTTTTTT
NA	TRBD1	TRBV7-9	TRBJ2-7	CASSSRGTGKNEQYF	TGTGCCAGCAGCTCCAGGGGGACAGGGAAGAACGAGCAGTACTTC
NA	NA	TRBV14	TRBJ2-1	CASSQDFLAEQFF	TGTGCCAGCAGCCAAGATTTTCTAGCTGAGCAGTTCTTC
NA	TRBD1	TRBV2	TRBJ2-3	CASSLRQGTDTQYF	TGTGCCAGCAGCCTGAGACAGGGTACAGATACGCAGTATTTT
NA	TRBD1	TRBV6-5	TRBJ1-2	CASSTRGQTVYGYTF	TGTGCCAGCAGCACCAGGGGACAGACAGTCTATGGCTACACCTTC
NA	TRBD1	TRBV27	TRBJ1-2	CASSGQGHGYTF	TGTGCCAGCAGCGGACAGGGACATGGCTACACCTTC
NA	TRBD2	TRBV19	TRBJ2-5	CASQSGRRETQYF	TGTGCCAGTCAAAGCGGGAGGAGAGAGACCCAGTACTTC
many	NA	TRBV7-8	TRBJ2-1	CASSLGRNEQFF	TGTGCCAGCAGCTTAGGGCGGAATGAGCAGTTCTTC
NA	NA	TRBV6-5	TRBJ1-6	CASSYQKNSPLHF	TGTGCCAGCAGTTACCAGAAGAATTCACCCCTCCACTTT
NA	NA	TRBV7-9	TRBJ1-1	CASSLEGLSSGADTEAFF	TGTGCCAGCAGCTTAGAAGGCCTATCCTCAGGGGCGGACACTGAAGCTTTCTTT
NA	NA	TRBV7-2	TRBJ2-5	CASKPRGSSEETQYF	TGTGCCAGCAAACCGCGGGGTAGCTCAGAAGAGACCCAGTACTTC
NA	NA	TRBV11-2	TRBJ1-1	CASSPRQNTEAFF	TGTGCCAGCAGCCCTCGACAGAACACTGAAGCTTTCTTT
NA	TRBD1	TRBV30	TRBJ1-2	CAWSADRDGYTF	TGTGCCTGGAGTGCCGACAGGGATGGCTACACCTTC
NA	NA	TRBV4-2	TRBJ2-5	CASSQGFRGAGVETQYF	TGTGCCAGCAGCCAAGGATTCCGGGGGGCCGGTGTTGAGACCCAGTACTTC
NA	TRBD1	TRBV7-2	TRBJ1-2	CASSSRDSLGYTF	TGTGCCAGCAGCTCACGGGACAGTTTGGGCTACACCTTC
NA	NA	TRBV7-2	TRBJ2-7	CASTPGGSSYEQYF	TGTGCCAGCACCCCCGGAGGGAGCTCCTACGAGCAGTACTTC
few	TRBD1	TRBV19	TRBJ1-6	CASSFRGDNSPLHF	TGTGCCAGTAGTTTCAGGGGGGATAATTCACCCCTCCACTTT
NA	NA	TRBV5-1	TRBJ1-6	CASSPVGGENSPLHF	TGCGCCAGCAGCCCCGTCGGGGGTGAAAATTCACCCCTCCACTTT
NA	NA	TRBV7-8	TRBJ2-3	CASSSTFSTDTQYF	TGTGCCAGCAGCTCGACTTTTAGCACAGATACGCAGTATTTT
once	NA	TRBV6-5	TRBJ1-5	CASRLGLYSNQPQHF	TGTGCCAGTCGACTTGGATTATATAGCAATCAGCCCCAGCATTTT
NA	NA	TRBV4-3	TRBJ2-3	CASSQGRSAYEVTDTQYF	TGCGCCAGCAGCCAAGGGAGGTCGGCCTATGAAGTCACAGATACGCAGTATTTT
NA	NA	TRBV5-4	TRBJ2-5	CASSFPTSQSTQYF	TGTGCCAGCAGCTTTCCGACTAGTCAATCCACCCAGTACTTC
NA	TRBD2	TRBV19	TRBJ2-3	CASSIPSGGTTDTQYF	TGTGCCAGTAGTATACCTAGCGGGGGTACCACAGATACGCAGTATTTT
NA	TRBD2	TRBV27	TRBJ2-1	CASSSLTSGSYNEQFF	TGTGCCAGCAGTTCCCTGACTAGCGGTTCCTACAATGAGCAGTTCTTC